The next 10 T cell receptor beta chains were all read from a single sample in a study of regulatory T cells in long-lasting Graves disease. Relying on iRepertoire HTBI primers and Arm-PCR of CDR3 regions, the team built TCR beta libraries. MiXCR, applied by TCRdb to the multiplex PCR reads, yields one record per CDR3 protein. The sample lists just over 600,000 distinct CDR3 sequences, under 20% occurring once. Time point meaning: newly diagnosed GD, antithyroid drugs for less than 3 months. PBMC RNA served as the TCR library source. The data were also submitted as part of a second study, on T cells in Graves' hyperthyroidism and ophthalmopathy.

The sample was peripheral blood mononuclear cells (PBMCs), taken at new diagnosis, from a patient treated with antithyroid drugs. These receptors all stem from a woman aged 30 to 39 with Graves disease.

This clonotype has just a few counts. This chain uses TRBV5-4 with TRBJ2-1; D unclear. Trimming took off 0 bases at V and 8 bases at J, with 15 bases between the two ends. The CDR3 is made up of 15 amino acids. The germline V gene encodes CDR1 SGHNT and CDR2 YYREEE (reference sequence). CDR3 region: CASSLGKTEVDEQFF. Here the CDR3 DNA reads TGTGCCAGCAGCTTGGGCAAAACGGAAGTGGATGAGCAGTTCTTC. Full variable domain (remainder filled in from reference TRBV5-4 and TRBJ2-1): ETGVTQSPTHLIKTRGQQVTLRCSSQSGHNTVSWYQQALGQGPQFIFQYYREEENGRGNFPPRFSGLQFPNYSSELNVNALELDDSALYLCASSLGKTEVDEQFFGPGTRLTVL.

In its sample, this clonotype was seen many times. This rearrangement joins TRBV11-2 to TRBJ2-1, with D maybe TRBD2 (7 bases). The V gene lost 1 base and the J gene lost 6 bases, with 10 bases spanning the gap. CDR3 length: 14 residues. Germline V gene data show CDR1 as SGHAT and CDR2 as FQNNGV. The CDR3 DNA follows: TGTGCCAGCAGCTTAGGGGGGGGCCTCAATGAGCAGTTCTTC. This gives the protein CASSLGGGLNEQFF.

The chain combines TRBV5-6 with TRBJ1-2, with 10 nucleotides matching TRBD1. CDR1 is SGHDT, CDR2 YYEEEE, per germline. The CDR3 length is 14 residues. V lost 3 bases and J lost 2; bases outside the gene matches: 1. CDR3 nucleotides: TGTGCCAGCAGCTGGGACAGGGGAAACTATGGCTACACCTTC. It is translated as CASSWDRGNYGYTF.

The table lists this clonotype with a count of one. The J gene is TRBJ2-3, the V gene TRBV20-1; 13 bases are shared with TRBD2. Germline V CDR1 and CDR2: DFQATT, SNEGSKA (reference sequence). This CDR3 contains 13 residues. Here the CDR3 DNA reads TGCAGCACTAGCGGGAGGGCCGCAGATACGCAGTATTTT. This codes for CSTSGRAADTQYF.

Many counts were recorded for this clonotype. The chain employs TRBV20-1 and TRBJ2-3; D perhaps matches TRBD1 (7 bases). The CDR3 sequence is 15 residues long. The V end lost 7 bases, the J end lost 0 bases, and 17 bases lay between the germline ends. The germline V gene has CDR1 DFQATT and CDR2 SNEGSKA (reference sequence). CDR3 DNA sequence: TGCAGTGTCGACTTCCCAGGGGGGAGCACAGATACGCAGTATTTT. Its protein is CSVDFPGGSTDTQYF.

The J gene is TRBJ2-7, the V gene TRBV20-1; TRBD1 might be the D (6 bases). CDR1 and CDR2 from the germline V gene are DFQATT and SNEGSKA (reference sequence). The CDR3 is 12 amino acids. The V end lost 8 bases, the J end lost 4 bases, and 15 bases lay between the germline ends. CDR3 bases: TGCAGTATACAGGGCCCGGGGTACGAGCAGTACTTC. Protein product: CSIQGPGYEQYF.

In its sample, this clonotype was seen many times. The gene calls are TRBV7-3 and TRBJ2-1, with D perhaps given as TRBD1 or TRBD2 (7 bases each). Looked up from germline, CDR1 is SGHTA and CDR2 is FQGTGA. Trimming pared 3 bases from V and 1 base from J, leaving 25 bases between. The CDR3 extends over 20 amino acids. CDR3 region: CASSFVGGVWDSDSYNEQFF. CDR3 sequence (DNA): TGTGCCAGCAGCTTCGTAGGGGGGGTCTGGGACAGCGATTCCTACAATGAGCAGTTCTTC. Full variable domain (missing parts from reference TRBV7-3 and TRBJ2-1): GAGVSQTPSNKVTEKGKYVELRCDPISGHTALYWYRQSLGQGPEFLIYFQGTGAADDSGLPNDRFFAVRPEGSVSTLKIQRTERGDSAVYLCASSFVGGVWDSDSYNEQFFGPGTRLTVL.

In this sample, this clonotype turned up many times. Germline and junction disagree at one end, which may indicate a read error. CDR3 amino acids: CASTLLYLGNTEAFF. The CDR3 DNA reads as TGTGCCAGCACCTTACTCTATCTGGGGAACACTGAAGCTTTCTTT. The chain employs TRBV11-2 and TRBJ1-1; D is uncertain. Germline CDR1 and CDR2: SGHAT and FQNNGV. The CDR3 runs to 15 residues.

This clonotype was observed a handful of times. The V call is TRBV28, the J call TRBJ2-1; D gene unclear. CDR3 length equals 17 residues. Germline V lookup: CDR1 MDHEN, CDR2 SYDVKM. V was cut by 4 bases and J by 0 bases, with 16 bases left in between. DNA for the CDR3: TGTGCCAGCAGTTCGACTGGACCGTTGAGCTCCTACAATGAGCAGTTCTTC. It specifies CASSSTGPLSSYNEQFF.

This clonotype was detected ten times or more. The CDR3 loop is CASTGTAPYEQYF. The DNA for the CDR3 is TGTGCCAGCACTGGGACAGCACCCTACGAGCAGTACTTC. This sequence joins TRBV2 and TRBJ2-7; TRBD1 matches at 7 bases. The CDR3 loop spans 13 amino acids. Per the germline V gene, CDR1 is SNHLY and CDR2 is FYNNEI. J lost 2 bases, V lost 7 bases, and 5 bases had no gene match.